These T cell receptor beta chains were read from a single sample in a study of OX40 agonist ivuxolimab in advanced cancers. The repertoire was sequenced with immunoSEQ multiplex PCR; TCRdb's copy has only in-frame clones and lacks some. This sample has tens of thousands of clones, with around 85% found just once. The sequenced sample was CD4+ or CD8+ T cells sorted from blood, obtained in a trial of the OX40 agonist ivuxolimab. The receptors here all came from an adult with an advanced solid tumor such as melanoma, head and neck, liver or kidney cancer. CDR3s include the opening cysteine and the closing phenylalanine or tryptophan. A D gene is named only where the DNA matches it firmly. A row's size may be missing; if present it is once, few, many or a size class.

TRBD1,TRBJ2-7,-,TRBV7-9,TGTGCCAGCAGCCCGAACAGACAGGGTGGAACTGCCGAGCAGTACTTC,CASSPNRQGGTAEQYF
-,TRBJ2-3,-,TRBV7-7,TGTGCCAGCAGCTTAGGTGGGGTAACAGATACGCAGTATTTT,CASSLGGVTDTQYF
-,TRBJ2-6,-,TRBV29-1,TGCAGCGTTGGTTTGGGCGCTGGGGCCAACGTCCTGACTTTC,CSVGLGAGANVLTF
-,TRBJ1-5,-,TRBV6-1,TGTGCCAGCAGCGTCCGTATCAATCAGCCCCAGCATTTT,CASSVRINQPQHF
TRBD2,TRBJ2-3,-,TRBV5-1,TGCGCCAGCAGCTTCGGGGGGACCCCAGATACGCAGTATTTT,CASSFGGTPDTQYF
-,TRBJ2-3,few,TRBV7-9,TGTGCCAGCAGCTTACGGGGCCAGTCAGATACGCAGTATTTT,CASSLRGQSDTQYF
TRBD1,TRBJ2-7,-,TRBV27,TGTGCCAGCAAGAGCCTCCGTTGGACAGGGGACTACGAGCAGTACTTC,CASKSLRWTGDYEQYF
-,TRBJ1-1,-,TRBV27,TGTGCCAGCTGGCGACGAACGAACACTGAAGCTTTCTTT,CASWRRTNTEAFF
-,TRBJ1-2,-,TRBV19,TGTGCCAGTAGTCCACAGGGAGGCGGCTACACCTTC,CASSPQGGGYTF
-,TRBJ2-5,-,TRBV28,TGTGCCAGCAGTTGGATCAGCGTAGAGACCCAGTACTTC,CASSWISVETQYF
TRBD1,TRBJ1-4,-,TRBV2,TGTGCCAGCAGTACCGACAGGGCGGGCGAAAAACTGTTTTTT,CASSTDRAGEKLFF
-,TRBJ2-2,-,TRBV19,TGTGCCAGTAGTTCCGGACATAACACCGGGGAGCTGTTTTTT,CASSSGHNTGELFF
-,TRBJ2-2,-,TRBV30,TGTGCCTGGAGTGACAGGGCTGCTGCGAACACCGGGGAGCTGTTTTTT,CAWSDRAAANTGELFF
-,TRBJ1-2,-,TRBV5-1,TGCGCCAGCAGATCGAGGGGTGACTATGGCTACACCTTC,CASRSRGDYGYTF
-,TRBJ1-2,-,TRBV28,TGTGCCAGCAGTTTATCGGGTCCCCCCCGAGGTCCTGGCTACACCTTC,CASSLSGPPRGPGYTF
-,TRBJ1-5,-,TRBV10-3,TGTGCCATCAGTGAGAAGCCTGCCAATCAGCCCCAGCATTTT,CAISEKPANQPQHF
-,TRBJ2-7,-,TRBV9,TGTGCCAGCAGCGTAGGCGGGCGCTCCTACGAGCAGTACTTC,CASSVGGRSYEQYF
TRBD2,TRBJ2-5,-,TRBV19,TGTGCCAGTGGCGGGGGGACTACGTACCAAGAGACCCAGTACTTC,CASGGGTTYQETQYF
-,TRBJ2-1,once,TRBV7-3,TGTGCCAGCAGCTTAGGAGTGGGCCTAACCCACAATGAGCAGTTCTTC,CASSLGVGLTHNEQFF
-,TRBJ2-1,-,TRBV4-2,TGTGCCAGCAGCCAAGATATTGGGGGGTGGAATGAGCAGTTCTTC,CASSQDIGGWNEQFF
-,TRBJ2-5,-,TRBV6-5,TGTGCCAGCAGTTACTCGGGCAGGTTGGAGACCCAGTACTTC,CASSYSGRLETQYF
TRBD2,TRBJ2-3,-,TRBV5-4,TGTGCCAGCAGCTCCGACGGGGGGGGAGGAGATACGCAGTATTTT,CASSSDGGGGDTQYF
-,TRBJ2-3,-,TRBV4-3,TGCGCCAGCAGCCAAGATCGTAGCGGAGCAGATACGCAGTATTTT,CASSQDRSGADTQYF
TRBD2,TRBJ2-3,-,TRBV7-6,TGTGCCAGCAGCCTCTCTGGGGGCGGGGGGGCCTTCAGCACAGATACGCAGTATTTT,CASSLSGGGGAFSTDTQYF
-,TRBJ1-4,-,TRBV29-1,TGCAGCGGTACAGGGTCAGGTAATGAAAAACTGTTTTTT,CSGTGSGNEKLFF
TRBD1,TRBJ1-6,-,TRBV28,TGTGCCAGCAGTGCTCCCGGGACAGGGGCCTCACCCCTCCACTTT,CASSAPGTGASPLHF
TRBD1,TRBJ2-7,few,TRBV2,TGTGCCAGCAGTAAAGCCCAATCGCACGGGACAGGGGGTGGAAAGCAGTACTTC,CASSKAQSHGTGGGKQYF
-,TRBJ1-2,-,TRBV7-2,TGTGCCAGCAGCCCAACGGCGGGGCAGTCCTATGGCTACACCTTC,CASSPTAGQSYGYTF
-,TRBJ1-1,-,TRBV6-5,TGTGCCAGCAGGGGAAACGGGAACACTGAAGCTTTCTTT,CASRGNGNTEAFF
TRBD1,TRBJ2-5,-,TRBV6-5,TGTGCCAGCAGTTTAACAGGGGGCACGTATGAGACCCAGTACTTC,CASSLTGGTYETQYF
-,TRBJ1-1,-,TRBV6-9,TGTGCCAGCTTGGATATAGGGGTCGAGTATACTGAAGCTTTCTTT,CASLDIGVEYTEAFF
TRBD1,TRBJ1-5,once,TRBV28,TGTGCCAGCAGTTCCCGAAAAATGAGGACAGGGCTTATCAATCAGCCCCAGCATTTT,CASSSRKMRTGLINQPQHF
-,TRBJ2-7,-,TRBV5-1,TGCGCCAGCAGCTTGGAAGGGTGGGTCTCCCACGAGCAGTACTTC,CASSLEGWVSHEQYF
TRBD1,TRBJ2-7,-,TRBV4-3,TGCGCCAGCAGCCAAGCCAACAGGGGGACCTACGAGCAGTACTTC,CASSQANRGTYEQYF
-,TRBJ2-7,-,TRBV5-1,TGCGCCAGCAGCTTGGAACAGGCGAGCTACGAGCAGTACTTC,CASSLEQASYEQYF
-,TRBJ1-2,-,TRBV7-3,TGTGCCAGCAGCCCCAATACCGGGGGTGGCTACACCTTC,CASSPNTGGGYTF
-,TRBJ1-2,-,TRBV29-1,TGCAGCGCCGCGGTTGTGGTGCATGGCTACACCTTC,CSAAVVVHGYTF
-,TRBJ2-7,-,TRBV30,TGTGCCTGGAGTGTGCCTTTTGGCGGGGCGAGCGAGCAGTACTTC,CAWSVPFGGASEQYF
-,TRBJ1-4,-,TRBV4-1,TGCGCCAGCAGCAAAGGACAAGCAACTAATGAAAAACTGTTTTTT,CASSKGQATNEKLFF
-,TRBJ1-6,-,TRBV30,TGTGCCTTCAGGCGGCAGGGTGATTCACCCCTCCACTTT,CAFRRQGDSPLHF
-,TRBJ1-6,few,TRBV30,TGTGCCTGGGGAAGGGACCATAATTCACCCCTCCACTTT,CAWGRDHNSPLHF
-,TRBJ1-5,-,TRBV18,TGTGCCAGCTCACCTTCTAGCAATCAGCCCCAGCATTTT,CASSPSSNQPQHF
-,TRBJ2-1,-,TRBV30,TGTGCCTGGACCCCTTTGGGCAGCGCGAGCTCCTACAATGAGCAGTTCTTC,CAWTPLGSASSYNEQFF
TRBD2,TRBJ2-3,once,TRBV5-6,TGTGCCAGCAGCTCCGGGGCGGGGGGGAATACGCAGTATTTT,CASSSGAGGNTQYF
-,TRBJ1-2,-,TRBV15,TGTGCCACCAGCAGTGATCAGGGCTCTCCTAACTATGGCTACACCTTC,CATSSDQGSPNYGYTF
-,TRBJ1-1,-,TRBV10-2,TGCGCCAGCAGGACCCGATACACTGAAGCTTTCTTT,CASRTRYTEAFF
-,TRBJ1-2,-,TRBV19,TGTGCCAGTAGTACGCTATCGACAGCCCTCTATGGCTACACCTTC,CASSTLSTALYGYTF
-,TRBJ1-2,-,TRBV29-1,TGCAGCGTTGAAGGGACACCCGATAACTATGGCTACACCTTC,CSVEGTPDNYGYTF
TRBD1,TRBJ2-2,-,TRBV27,TGTGCCAGCACAAAGGACAGGGGGGCATTCGGGGAGCTGTTTTTT,CASTKDRGAFGELFF
TRBD1,TRBJ1-2,-,TRBV5-4,TGTGCCAGCAGCCCCGGACAGGGTGACTATGGCTACACCTTC,CASSPGQGDYGYTF
-,TRBJ2-7,few,TRBV11-2,TGTGCCAGCAGCTTAACCCAGGGGACCCGCGAGCAGTACTTC,CASSLTQGTREQYF
TRBD1,TRBJ2-1,few,TRBV30,TGTGCCTGGAGTCGGACAGGCTCCGCGGCTTACAATGAGCAGTTCTTC,CAWSRTGSAAYNEQFF
-,TRBJ2-6,few,TRBV5-1,TGCGCCAGCACCCCCGCTGGGGGGACTGGGGCCAACGTCCTGACTTTC,CASTPAGGTGANVLTF
-,TRBJ1-1,-,TRBV7-9,TGTGCCAGCAGCTCCCCTGCCAGGGATCTCGCTGCGGCTTTCTTT,CASSSPARDLAAAFF
TRBD1,TRBJ2-7,-,TRBV4-3,TGCGCCAGCAGCCAAGGAGCCGGGCAGGGGGCCTACGAGCAGTACTTC,CASSQGAGQGAYEQYF